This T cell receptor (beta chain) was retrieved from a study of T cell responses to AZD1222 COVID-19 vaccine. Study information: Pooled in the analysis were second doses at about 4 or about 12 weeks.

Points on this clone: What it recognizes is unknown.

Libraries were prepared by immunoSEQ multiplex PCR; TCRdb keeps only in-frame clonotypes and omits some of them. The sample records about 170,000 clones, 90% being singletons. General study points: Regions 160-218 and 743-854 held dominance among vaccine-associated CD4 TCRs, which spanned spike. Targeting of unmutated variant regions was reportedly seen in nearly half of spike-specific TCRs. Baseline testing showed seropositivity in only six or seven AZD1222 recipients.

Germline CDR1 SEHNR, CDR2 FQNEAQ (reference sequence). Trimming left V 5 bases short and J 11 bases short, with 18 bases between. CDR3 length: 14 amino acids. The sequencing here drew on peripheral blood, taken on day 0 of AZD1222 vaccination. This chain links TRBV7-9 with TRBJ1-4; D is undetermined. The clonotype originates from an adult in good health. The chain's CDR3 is CASSVGRPVGKLFF. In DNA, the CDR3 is TGTGCCAGCAGCGTAGGACGGCCCGTGGGGAAACTGTTTTTT.